This section outlines one T cell receptor beta chain sequence together with its context. The antigen is unknown. This record comes from a study of identical twins. MiXCR, applied by TCRdb to the 5' RACE reads, yields one record per CDR3 protein. The sample has some 270,000 distinct CDR3 sequences, 6.5% to 9.5% seen once. Findings of the study overall: Low generation-probability sequences were in excess among twin-shared out-of-frame alpha sequences. Abundant beta clonotypes from cord blood bore fewer insertions; memory repertoires lacked this pattern. Within beta out-of-frame sequences, the excess sharing observed between twins was weaker.

These data are also associated with another study on yellow fever vaccine responses in identical twins.

Input material: CD8+ T cells sorted from blood. The clonotype was recovered from a woman aged 18-29 years in good health.

The chain's CDR3 is CASSDSLDTAGSYEQYF. In nucleotides, the CDR3 is TGTGCCAGCAGTGACTCTTTAGACACGGCGGGCTCCTACGAGCAGTACTTC. The chain links TRBV6-4 to TRBJ2-7; tentative D call: TRBD2 (5 bases). The CDR3 totals 17 residues. V dropped 0 bases and J dropped 0 bases, with 15 bases sitting between them. Per germline, CDR1 MRHNA and CDR2 SNTAGT.